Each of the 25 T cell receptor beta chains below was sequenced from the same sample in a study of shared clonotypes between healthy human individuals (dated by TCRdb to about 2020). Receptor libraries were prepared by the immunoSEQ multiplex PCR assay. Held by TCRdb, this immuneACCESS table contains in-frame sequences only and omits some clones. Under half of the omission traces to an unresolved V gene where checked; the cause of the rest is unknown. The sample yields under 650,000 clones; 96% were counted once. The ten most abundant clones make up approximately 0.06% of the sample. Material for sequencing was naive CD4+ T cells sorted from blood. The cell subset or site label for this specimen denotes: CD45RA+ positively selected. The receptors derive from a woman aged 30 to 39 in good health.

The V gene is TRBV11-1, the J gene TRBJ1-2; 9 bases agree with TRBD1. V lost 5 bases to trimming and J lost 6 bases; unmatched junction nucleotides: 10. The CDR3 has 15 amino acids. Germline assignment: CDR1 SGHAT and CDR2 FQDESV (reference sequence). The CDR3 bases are TGTGCCAGCAGCCCATGGACAGGGGATCAGCATGGCTACACCTTC. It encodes CASSPWTGDQHGYTF.

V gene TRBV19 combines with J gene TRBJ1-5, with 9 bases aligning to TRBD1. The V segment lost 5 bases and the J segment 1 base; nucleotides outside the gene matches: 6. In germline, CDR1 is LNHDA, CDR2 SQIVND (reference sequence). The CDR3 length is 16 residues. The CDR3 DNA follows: TGTGCCAGTAGTGCGGAGACAGGGGGAAGCAATCAGCCCCAGCATTTT. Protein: CASSAETGGSNQPQHF.

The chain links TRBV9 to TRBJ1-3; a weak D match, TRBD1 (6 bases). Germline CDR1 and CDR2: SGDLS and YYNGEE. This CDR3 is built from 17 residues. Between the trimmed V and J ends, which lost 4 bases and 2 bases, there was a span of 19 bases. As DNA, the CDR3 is TGTGCCAGCAGCACAGAGGTCGGAAACAGGGCTGGAAACACCATATATTTT. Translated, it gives CASSTEVGNRAGNTIYF.

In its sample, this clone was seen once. The DNA for the CDR3 is TGTGCCAGCAGCCGCCCTAAGGGGTACGAGCAGTACTTC. Amino acid sequence: CASSRPKGYEQYF. V gene TRBV7-2 combines with J gene TRBJ2-7; TRBD1 might be the D (5 bases). V dropped 5 bases and J dropped 4 bases, with 12 bases sitting between them. The CDR3 runs 13 residues. Germline V gene data show CDR1 as SGHTA and CDR2 as FQGNSA.

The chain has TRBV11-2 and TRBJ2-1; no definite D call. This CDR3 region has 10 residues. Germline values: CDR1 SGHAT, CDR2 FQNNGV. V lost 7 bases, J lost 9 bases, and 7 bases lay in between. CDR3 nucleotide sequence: TGTGCCAGCACCCACAGTGAGCAGTTCTTC. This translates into CASTHSEQFF.

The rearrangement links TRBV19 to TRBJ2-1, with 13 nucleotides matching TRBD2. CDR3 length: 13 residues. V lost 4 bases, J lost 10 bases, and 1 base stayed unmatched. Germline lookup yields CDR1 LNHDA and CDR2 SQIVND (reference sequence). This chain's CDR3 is CASSTLAGGEQFF. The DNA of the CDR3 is TGTGCCAGTAGTACACTAGCGGGAGGGGAGCAGTTCTTC.

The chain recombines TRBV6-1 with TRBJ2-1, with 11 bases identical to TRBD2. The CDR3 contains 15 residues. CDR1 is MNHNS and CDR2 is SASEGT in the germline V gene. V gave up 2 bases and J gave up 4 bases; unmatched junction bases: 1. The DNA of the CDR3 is TGTGCCAGCAGTGAAACTAGCGGGAGTTACAATGAGCAGTTCTTC. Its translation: CASSETSGSYNEQFF.

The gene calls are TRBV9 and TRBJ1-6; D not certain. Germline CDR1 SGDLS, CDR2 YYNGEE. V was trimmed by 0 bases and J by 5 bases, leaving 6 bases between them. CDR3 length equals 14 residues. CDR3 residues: CASSVGKNNSPLHF. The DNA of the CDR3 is TGTGCCAGCAGCGTAGGAAAGAATAATTCACCCCTCCACTTT.

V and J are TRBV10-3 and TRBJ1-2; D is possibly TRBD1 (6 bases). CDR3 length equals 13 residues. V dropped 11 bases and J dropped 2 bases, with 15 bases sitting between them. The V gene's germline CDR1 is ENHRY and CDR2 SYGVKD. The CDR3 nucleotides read TGTGCCGCATCGGGGGGGGCCAACTATGGCTACACCTTC. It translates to CAASGGANYGYTF.

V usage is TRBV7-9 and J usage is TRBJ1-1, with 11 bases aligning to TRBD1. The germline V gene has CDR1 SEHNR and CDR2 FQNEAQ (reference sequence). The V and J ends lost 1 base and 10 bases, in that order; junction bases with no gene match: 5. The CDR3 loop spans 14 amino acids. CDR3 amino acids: CASSLGTGGKPAFF. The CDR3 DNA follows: TGTGCCAGCAGCTTAGGGACAGGGGGCAAGCCAGCTTTCTTT.

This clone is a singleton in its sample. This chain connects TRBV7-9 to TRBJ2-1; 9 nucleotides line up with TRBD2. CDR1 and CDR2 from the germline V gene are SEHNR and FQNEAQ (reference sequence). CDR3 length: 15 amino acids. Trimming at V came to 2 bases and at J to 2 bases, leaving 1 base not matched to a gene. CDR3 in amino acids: CASSLLAGAYNEQFF. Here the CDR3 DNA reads TGTGCCAGCAGCTTATTAGCGGGGGCCTACAATGAGCAGTTCTTC.

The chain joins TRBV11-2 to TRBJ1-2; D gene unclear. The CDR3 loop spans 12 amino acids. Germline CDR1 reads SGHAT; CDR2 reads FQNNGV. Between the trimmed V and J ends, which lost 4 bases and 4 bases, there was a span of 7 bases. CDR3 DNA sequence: TGTGCCAGCAGCTCCGGACTCTATGGCTACACCTTC. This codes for CASSSGLYGYTF.

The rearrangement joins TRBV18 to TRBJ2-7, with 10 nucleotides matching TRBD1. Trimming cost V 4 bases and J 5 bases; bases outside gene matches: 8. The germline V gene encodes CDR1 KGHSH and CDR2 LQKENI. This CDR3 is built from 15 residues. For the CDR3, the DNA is TGTGCCAGCTCACAACCGGGACAGGGGACCCACGAGCAGTACTTC. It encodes CASSQPGQGTHEQYF.

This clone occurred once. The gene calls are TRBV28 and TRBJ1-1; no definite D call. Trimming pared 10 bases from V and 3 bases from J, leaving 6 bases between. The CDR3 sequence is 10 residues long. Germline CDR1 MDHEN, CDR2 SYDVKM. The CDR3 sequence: CAKGDTEAFF. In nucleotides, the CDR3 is TGTGCCAAGGGAGACACTGAAGCTTTCTTT.

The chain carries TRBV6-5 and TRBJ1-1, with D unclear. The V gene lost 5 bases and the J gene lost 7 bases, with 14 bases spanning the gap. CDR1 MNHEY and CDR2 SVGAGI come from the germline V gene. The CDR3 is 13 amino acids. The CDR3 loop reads CASSRYRENEAFF. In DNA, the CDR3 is TGTGCCAGCAGTCGGTATCGAGAAAATGAAGCTTTCTTT.

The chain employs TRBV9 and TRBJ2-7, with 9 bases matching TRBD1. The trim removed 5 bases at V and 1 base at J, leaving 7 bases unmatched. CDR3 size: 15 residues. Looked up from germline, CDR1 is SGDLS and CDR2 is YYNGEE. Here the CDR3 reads CASRGGTGLSYEQYF. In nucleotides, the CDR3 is TGTGCCAGCAGGGGCGGGACAGGGTTATCCTACGAGCAGTACTTC.

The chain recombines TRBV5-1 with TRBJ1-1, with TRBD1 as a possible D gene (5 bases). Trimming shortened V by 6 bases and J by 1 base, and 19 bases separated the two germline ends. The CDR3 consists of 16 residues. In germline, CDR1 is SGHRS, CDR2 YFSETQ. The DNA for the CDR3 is TGCGCCAGCAAGGGAAGGGGCGAGCGGCCGAACACTGAAGCTTTCTTT. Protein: CASKGRGERPNTEAFF.

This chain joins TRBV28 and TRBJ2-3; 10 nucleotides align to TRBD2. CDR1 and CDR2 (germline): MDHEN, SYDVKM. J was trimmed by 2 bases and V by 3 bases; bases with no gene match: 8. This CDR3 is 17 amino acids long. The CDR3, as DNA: TGTGCCAGCAGTTTCCTAGCGGGAGCTGCGAACACAGATACGCAGTATTTT. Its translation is CASSFLAGAANTDTQYF.

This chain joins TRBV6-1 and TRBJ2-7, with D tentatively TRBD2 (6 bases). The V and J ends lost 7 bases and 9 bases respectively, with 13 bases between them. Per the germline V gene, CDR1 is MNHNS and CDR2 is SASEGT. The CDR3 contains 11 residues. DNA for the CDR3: TGTGCCAGCACTCCCGGGGGTGGGCAGTACTTC. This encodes CASTPGGGQYF.

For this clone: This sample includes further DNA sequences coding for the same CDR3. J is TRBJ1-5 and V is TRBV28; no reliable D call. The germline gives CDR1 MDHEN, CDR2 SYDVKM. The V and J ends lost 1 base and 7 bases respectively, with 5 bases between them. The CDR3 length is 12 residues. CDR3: CASSLLRQPQHF. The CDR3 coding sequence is TGTGCCAGCAGTTTATTGAGACAGCCCCAGCATTTT.

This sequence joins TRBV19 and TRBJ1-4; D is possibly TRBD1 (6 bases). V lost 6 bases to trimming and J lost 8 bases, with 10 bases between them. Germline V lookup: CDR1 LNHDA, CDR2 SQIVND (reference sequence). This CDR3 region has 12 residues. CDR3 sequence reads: CASRLQGEKLFF. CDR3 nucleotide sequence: TGTGCCAGTAGGCTTCAGGGGGAAAAACTGTTTTTT. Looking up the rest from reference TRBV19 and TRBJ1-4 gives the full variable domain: DGGITQSPKYLFRKEGQNVTLSCEQNLNHDAMYWYRQDPGQGLRLIYYSQIVNDFQKGDIAEGYSVSREKKESFPLTVTSAQKNPTAFYLCASRLQGEKLFFGSGTQLSVL.

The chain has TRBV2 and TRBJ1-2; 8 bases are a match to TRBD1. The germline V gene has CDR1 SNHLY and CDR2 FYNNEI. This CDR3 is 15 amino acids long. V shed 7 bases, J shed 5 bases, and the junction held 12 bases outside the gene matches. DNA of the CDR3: TGTGCCAGCAACGGCGAGACACAGGGGGTGTATGGCTACACCTTC. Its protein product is CASNGETQGVYGYTF.

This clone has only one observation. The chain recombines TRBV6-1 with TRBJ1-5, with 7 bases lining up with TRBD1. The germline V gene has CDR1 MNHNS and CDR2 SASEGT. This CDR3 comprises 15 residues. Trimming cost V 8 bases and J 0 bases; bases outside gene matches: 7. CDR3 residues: CASAGTVYSNQPQHF. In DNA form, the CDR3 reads TGTGCCAGCGCCGGGACAGTGTATAGCAATCAGCCCCAGCATTTT.

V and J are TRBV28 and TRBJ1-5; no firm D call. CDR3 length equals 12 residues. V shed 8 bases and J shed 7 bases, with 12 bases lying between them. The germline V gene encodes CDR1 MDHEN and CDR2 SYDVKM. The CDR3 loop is CASGRVSQPQHF. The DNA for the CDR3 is TGTGCCAGCGGTAGGGTATCCCAGCCCCAGCATTTT.

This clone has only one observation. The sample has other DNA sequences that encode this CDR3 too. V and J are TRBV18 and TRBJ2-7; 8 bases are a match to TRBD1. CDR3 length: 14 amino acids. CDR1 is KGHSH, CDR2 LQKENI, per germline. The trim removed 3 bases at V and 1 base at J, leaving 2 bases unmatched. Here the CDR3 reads CASSPGQGSYEQYF. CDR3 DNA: TGTGCCAGCTCACCCGGACAGGGTTCCTACGAGCAGTACTTC.